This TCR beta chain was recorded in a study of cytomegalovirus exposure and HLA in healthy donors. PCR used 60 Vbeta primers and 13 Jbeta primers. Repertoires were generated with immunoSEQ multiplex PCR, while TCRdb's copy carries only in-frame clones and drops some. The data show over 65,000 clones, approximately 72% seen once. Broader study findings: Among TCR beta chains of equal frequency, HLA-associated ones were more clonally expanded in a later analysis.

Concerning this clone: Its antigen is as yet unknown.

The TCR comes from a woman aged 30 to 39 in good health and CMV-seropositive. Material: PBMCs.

CDR3 bases: TGTGCCAGCAGTTACGGGGGAGGCTCCTACGAGCAGTACTTC. Translation: CASSYGGGSYEQYF. V is TRBV6-5 and J is TRBJ2-7, with D possibly TRBD2 on 6 matching bases. V was clipped by 2 bases and J by 0 bases, with 8 bases between them. The CDR3 spans 14 residues. Germline CDR1 reads MNHEY; CDR2 reads SVGAGI.